The 2 T cell receptor beta chains below were found in one sample sequenced in a study of cytomegalovirus exposure and HLA in healthy donors. The PCR ran on 60 Vbeta and 13 Jbeta primers. TCRdb keeps only in-frame clones here, not all; method: immunoSEQ multiplex PCR. The table has 160,000 or so clones, approximately 82% seen once. Sequences were obtained from PBMCs. The receptors were sampled from a woman in her fifties or sixties in good health and CMV-seropositive.

The rearrangement uses TRBV18 and TRBJ2-7; 8 bases map to TRBD1. The V gene end was trimmed by 3 bases and the J gene end by 2 bases; junction bases not matched to a gene: 12. This CDR3 has 17 amino acids. CDR1 KGHSH and CDR2 LQKENI come from the germline V gene. DNA of the CDR3: TGTGCCAGCTCACCCGTACACTCCGGGACAGGACCCTACGAGCAGTACTTC. Translation: CASSPVHSGTGPYEQYF. The variable domain in full, completed from reference TRBV18 and TRBJ2-7, reads NAGVMQNPRHLVRRRGQEARLRCSPMKGHSHVYWYRQLPEEGLKFMVYLQKENIIDESGMPKERFSAEFPKEGPSILRIQQVVRGDSAAYFCASSPVHSGTGPYEQYFGPGTRLTVT.

In this sample, this clone turned up once. CDR3: CASSLYGTRSNEQFF. As DNA, the CDR3 is TGTGCCAGCAGCCTGTACGGGACTAGGTCCAATGAGCAGTTCTTC. This chain connects TRBV7-9 to TRBJ2-1; 8 bases fit TRBD2. The CDR3 extends over 15 amino acids. With 5 bases clipped from V and 6 bases from J, the junction kept 9 bases outside the gene matches. The germline V gene encodes CDR1 SEHNR and CDR2 FQNEAQ (reference sequence).